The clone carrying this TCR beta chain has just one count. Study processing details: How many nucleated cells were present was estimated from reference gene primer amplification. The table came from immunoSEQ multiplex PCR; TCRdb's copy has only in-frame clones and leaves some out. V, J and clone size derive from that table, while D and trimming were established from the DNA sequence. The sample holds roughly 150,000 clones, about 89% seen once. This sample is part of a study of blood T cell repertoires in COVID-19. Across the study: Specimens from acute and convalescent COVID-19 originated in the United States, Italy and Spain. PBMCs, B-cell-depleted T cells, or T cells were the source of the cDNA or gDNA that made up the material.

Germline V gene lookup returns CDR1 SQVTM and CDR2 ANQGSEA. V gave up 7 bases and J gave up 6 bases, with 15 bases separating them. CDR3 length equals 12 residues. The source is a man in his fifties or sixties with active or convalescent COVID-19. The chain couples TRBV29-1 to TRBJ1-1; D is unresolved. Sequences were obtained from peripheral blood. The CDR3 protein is CSAKSGIAEAFF. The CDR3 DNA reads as TGCAGCGCAAAATCGGGAATCGCTGAAGCTTTCTTT.